The 3 T cell receptor beta chains in this list originate from one sample, sequenced in a study of blood T cell repertoires in COVID-19. Here immunoSEQ multiplex PCR was the method, and the copy in TCRdb shows in-frame clones only, minus some. This sample has 350,000 or so clones, with more than 70% found just once. Sequenced sample: PBMCs or T cells enriched from blood (not recorded which). All receptors come from a woman aged 25 to 39 who had been exposed to COVID-19.

The rearrangement links TRBV7-8 to TRBJ1-2; 7 nucleotides agree with TRBD1. Trimming at V came to 1 base and at J to 4 bases, leaving 3 bases not matched to a gene. Germline CDR1 is SGHVS and CDR2 is FQNEAQ. CDR3 length equals 14 residues. CDR3 sequence reads: CASSLVPGGYGYTF. The CDR3 DNA follows: TGTGCCAGCAGCTTAGTGCCAGGGGGCTATGGCTACACCTTC.

V and J are TRBV27 and TRBJ1-2; D gene ambiguous. Germline loops: CDR1 MNHEY, CDR2 SMNVEV (reference sequence). V lost 5 bases and J 4 bases, leaving 23 bases between the germline ends. There are 17 residues in the CDR3. This chain's CDR3 is CASSRGFPGSSTYGYTF. CDR3 nucleotide sequence: TGTGCCAGCAGTCGAGGTTTTCCGGGTTCCTCGACCTATGGCTACACCTTC.

V gene TRBV9 combines with J gene TRBJ2-2; D is possibly TRBD2 (6 bases). The ends were cut back, 3 bases at V and 5 bases at J, with 11 bases in the middle. The CDR3 spans 14 residues. Germline V CDR1 and CDR2: SGDLS, YYNGEE. As DNA, the CDR3 is TGTGCCAGCAGCGGGGACGGGGGTACCGGGGAGCTGTTTTTT. It specifies CASSGDGGTGELFF.